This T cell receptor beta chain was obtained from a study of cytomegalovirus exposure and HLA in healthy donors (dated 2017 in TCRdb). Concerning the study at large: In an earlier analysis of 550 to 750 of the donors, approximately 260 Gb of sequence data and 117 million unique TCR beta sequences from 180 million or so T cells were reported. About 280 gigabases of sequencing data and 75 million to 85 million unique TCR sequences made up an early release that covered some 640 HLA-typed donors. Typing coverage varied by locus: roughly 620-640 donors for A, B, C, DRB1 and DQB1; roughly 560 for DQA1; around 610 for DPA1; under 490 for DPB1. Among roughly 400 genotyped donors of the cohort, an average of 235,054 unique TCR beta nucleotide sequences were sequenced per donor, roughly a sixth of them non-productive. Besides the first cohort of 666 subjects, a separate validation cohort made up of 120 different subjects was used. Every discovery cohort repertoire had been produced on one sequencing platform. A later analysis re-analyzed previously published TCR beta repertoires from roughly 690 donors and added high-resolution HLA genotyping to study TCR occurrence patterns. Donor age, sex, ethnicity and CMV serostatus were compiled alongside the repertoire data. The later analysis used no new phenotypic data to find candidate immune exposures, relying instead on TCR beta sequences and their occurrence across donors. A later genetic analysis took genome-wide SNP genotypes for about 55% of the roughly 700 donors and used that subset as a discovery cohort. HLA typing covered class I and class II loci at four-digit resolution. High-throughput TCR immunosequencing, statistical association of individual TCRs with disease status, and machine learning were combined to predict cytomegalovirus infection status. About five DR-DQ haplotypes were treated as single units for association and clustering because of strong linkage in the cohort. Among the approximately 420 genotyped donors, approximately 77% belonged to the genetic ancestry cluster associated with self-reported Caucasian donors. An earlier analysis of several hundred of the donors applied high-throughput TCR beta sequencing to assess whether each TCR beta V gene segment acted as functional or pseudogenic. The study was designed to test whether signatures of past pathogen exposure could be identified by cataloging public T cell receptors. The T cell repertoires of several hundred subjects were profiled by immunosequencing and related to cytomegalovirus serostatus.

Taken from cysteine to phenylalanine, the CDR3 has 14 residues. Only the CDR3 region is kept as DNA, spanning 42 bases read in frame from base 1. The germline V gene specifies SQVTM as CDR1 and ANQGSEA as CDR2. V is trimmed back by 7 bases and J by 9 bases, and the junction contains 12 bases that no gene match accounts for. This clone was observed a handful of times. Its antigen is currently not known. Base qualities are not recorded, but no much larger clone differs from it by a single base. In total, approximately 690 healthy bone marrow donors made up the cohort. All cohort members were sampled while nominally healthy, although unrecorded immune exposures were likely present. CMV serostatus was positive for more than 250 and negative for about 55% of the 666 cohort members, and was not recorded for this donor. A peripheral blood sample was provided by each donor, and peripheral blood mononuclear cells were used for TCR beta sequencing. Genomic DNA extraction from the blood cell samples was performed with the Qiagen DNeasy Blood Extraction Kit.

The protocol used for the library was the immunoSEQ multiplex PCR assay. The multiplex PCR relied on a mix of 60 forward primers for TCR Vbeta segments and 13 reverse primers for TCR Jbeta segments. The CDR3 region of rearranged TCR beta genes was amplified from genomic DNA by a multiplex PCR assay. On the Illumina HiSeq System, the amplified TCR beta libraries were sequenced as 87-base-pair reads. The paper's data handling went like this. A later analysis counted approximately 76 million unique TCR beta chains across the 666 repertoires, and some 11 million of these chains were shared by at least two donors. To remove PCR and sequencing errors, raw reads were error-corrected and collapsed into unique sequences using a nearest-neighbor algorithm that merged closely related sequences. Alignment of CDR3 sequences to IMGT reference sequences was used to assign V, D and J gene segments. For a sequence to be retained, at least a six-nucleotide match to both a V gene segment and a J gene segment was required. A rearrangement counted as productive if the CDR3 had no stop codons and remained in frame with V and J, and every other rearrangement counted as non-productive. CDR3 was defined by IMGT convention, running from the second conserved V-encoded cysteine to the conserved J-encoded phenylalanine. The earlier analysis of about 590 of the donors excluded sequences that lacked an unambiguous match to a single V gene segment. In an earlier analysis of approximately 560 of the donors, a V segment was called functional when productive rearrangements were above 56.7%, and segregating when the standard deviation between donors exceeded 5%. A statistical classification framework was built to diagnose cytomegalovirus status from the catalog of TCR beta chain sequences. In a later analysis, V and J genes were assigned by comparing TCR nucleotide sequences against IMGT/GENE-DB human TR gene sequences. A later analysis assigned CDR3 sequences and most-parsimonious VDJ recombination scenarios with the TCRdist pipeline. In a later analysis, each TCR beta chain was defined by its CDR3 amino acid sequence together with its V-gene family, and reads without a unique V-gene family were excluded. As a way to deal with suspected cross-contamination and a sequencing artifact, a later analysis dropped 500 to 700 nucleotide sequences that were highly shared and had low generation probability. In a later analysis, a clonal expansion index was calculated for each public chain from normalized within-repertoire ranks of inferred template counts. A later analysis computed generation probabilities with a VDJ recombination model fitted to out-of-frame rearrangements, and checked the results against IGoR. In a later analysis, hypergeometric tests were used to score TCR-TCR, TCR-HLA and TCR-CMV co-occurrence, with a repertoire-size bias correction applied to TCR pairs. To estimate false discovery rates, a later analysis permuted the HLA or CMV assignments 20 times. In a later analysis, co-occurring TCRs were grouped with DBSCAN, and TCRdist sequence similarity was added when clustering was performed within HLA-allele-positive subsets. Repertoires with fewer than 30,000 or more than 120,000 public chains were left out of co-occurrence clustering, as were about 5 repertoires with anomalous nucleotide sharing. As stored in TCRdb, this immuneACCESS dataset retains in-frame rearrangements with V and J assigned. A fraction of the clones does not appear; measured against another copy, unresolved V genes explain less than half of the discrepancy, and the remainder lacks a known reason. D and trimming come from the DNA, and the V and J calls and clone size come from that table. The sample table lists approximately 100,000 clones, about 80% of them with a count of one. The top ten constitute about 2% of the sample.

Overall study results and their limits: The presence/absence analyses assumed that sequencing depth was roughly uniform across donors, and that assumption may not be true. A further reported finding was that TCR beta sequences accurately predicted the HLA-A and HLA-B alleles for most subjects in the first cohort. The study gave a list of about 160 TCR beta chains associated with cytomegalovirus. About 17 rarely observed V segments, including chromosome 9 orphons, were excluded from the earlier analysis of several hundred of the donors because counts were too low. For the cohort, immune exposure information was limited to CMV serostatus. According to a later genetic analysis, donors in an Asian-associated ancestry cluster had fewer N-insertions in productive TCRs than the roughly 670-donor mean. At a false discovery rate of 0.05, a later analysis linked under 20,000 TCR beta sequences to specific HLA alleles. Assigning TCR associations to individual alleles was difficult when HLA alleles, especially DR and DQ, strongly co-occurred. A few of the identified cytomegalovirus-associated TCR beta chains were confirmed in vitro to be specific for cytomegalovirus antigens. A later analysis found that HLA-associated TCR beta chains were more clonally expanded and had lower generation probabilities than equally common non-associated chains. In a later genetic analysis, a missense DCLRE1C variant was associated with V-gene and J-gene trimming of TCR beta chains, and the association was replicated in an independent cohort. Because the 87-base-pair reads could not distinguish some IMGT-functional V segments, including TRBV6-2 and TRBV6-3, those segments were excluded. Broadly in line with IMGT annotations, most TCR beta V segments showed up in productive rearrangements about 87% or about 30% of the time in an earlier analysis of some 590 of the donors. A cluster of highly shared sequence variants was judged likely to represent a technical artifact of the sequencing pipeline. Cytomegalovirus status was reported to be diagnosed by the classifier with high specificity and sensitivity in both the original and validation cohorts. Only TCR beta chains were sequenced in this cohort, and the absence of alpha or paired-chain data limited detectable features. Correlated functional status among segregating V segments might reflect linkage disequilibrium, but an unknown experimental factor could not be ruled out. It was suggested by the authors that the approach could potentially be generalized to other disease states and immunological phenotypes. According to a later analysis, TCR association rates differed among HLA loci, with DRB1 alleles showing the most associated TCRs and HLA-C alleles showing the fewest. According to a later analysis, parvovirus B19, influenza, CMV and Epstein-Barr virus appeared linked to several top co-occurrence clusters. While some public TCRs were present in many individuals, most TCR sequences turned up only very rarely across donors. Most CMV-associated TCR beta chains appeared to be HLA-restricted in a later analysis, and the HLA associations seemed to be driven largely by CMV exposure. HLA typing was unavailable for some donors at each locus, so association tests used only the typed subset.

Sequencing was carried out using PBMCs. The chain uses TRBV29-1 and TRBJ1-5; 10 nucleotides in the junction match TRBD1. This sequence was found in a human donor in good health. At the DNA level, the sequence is TGCAGCGAGATACCGGGACAGGGGTTTCGGCCCCAGCATTTT. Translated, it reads CSEIPGQGFRPQHF.